A single sample gave rise to the 21 T cell receptor beta chains below, sequenced in a study of sequential checkpoint blockade in melanoma. The treatment denotes: randomized to nivolumab then ipilimumab (arm A) or the reverse (arm B). TCRdb's table, derived via immunoSEQ multiplex PCR, lists solely in-frame clones and lacks some. The top ten hold around 17% of the sample, which has 8,000 to 10,000 clones, less than 25% seen once. The material sequenced was tumor tissue (inferred from file names), taken from a patient given nivolumab and ipilimumab in sequence. The receptors come from a human donor with melanoma.

The CDR3: CSVDPQRATTEAFF. CDR3 sequence (DNA): TGCAGCGTTGACCCTCAACGGGCTACCACTGAAGCTTTCTTT. The chain recombines TRBV29-1 with TRBJ1-1; D gene uncertain. In germline, CDR1 is SQVTM, CDR2 ANQGSEA. This CDR3 spans 14 amino acids. V lost 3 bases and J 4 bases, leaving 15 bases between the germline ends. Full variable domain (rest looked up from reference TRBV29-1 and TRBJ1-1): SAVISQKPSRDICQRGTSLTIQCQVDSQVTMMFWYRQQPGQSLTLIATANQGSEATYESGFVIDKFPISRPNLTFSTLTVSNMSPEDSSIYLCSVDPQRATTEAFFGQGTRLTVV.

The chain combines TRBV6-8 with TRBJ2-1, with 13 bases identical to TRBD2. The CDR3 sequence is 17 residues long. Unmatched junction bases numbered 9, after V lost 2 bases and J lost 8 bases. Germline V gene data show CDR1 as MNHGY and CDR2 as SAAAGT. The CDR3 sequence is CASSYGLLAGGPDEQFF. The CDR3 DNA reads TGTGCCAGCAGTTACGGGTTACTAGCGGGAGGGCCCGATGAGCAGTTCTTC.

This clone appeared a few times. The CDR3 here is CASSTRTALGDSPLHF. CDR3 nucleotides: TGTGCCAGTAGTACCCGGACGGCTTTGGGGGATTCACCCCTCCACTTT. The chain combines TRBV19 with TRBJ1-6; a weak D match, TRBD1 (5 bases). V lost 4 bases and J 8 bases, leaving 18 bases between the germline ends. In germline, CDR1 is LNHDA, CDR2 SQIVND (reference sequence). The CDR3 covers 16 residues.

V and J are TRBV6-8 and TRBJ2-7, with TRBD1 identical over 9 bases. The V gene end was trimmed by 0 bases and the J gene end by 4 bases; junction bases not matched to a gene: 13. CDR1 and CDR2 (germline): MNHGY, SAAAGT. The CDR3 totals 18 residues. The CDR3 DNA reads TGTGCCAGCAGTTACTCGGGACAGGGTTGGTCGGATGAGTACGAGCAGTACTTC. Protein product: CASSYSGQGWSDEYEQYF.

This clone turned up a few times. The rearrangement uses TRBV11-3 and TRBJ2-1, with 7 bases matching TRBD2. Germline values: CDR1 SGHNT, CDR2 YENEEA. The CDR3 is 17 amino acids. Trimming cost V 3 bases and J 5 bases; bases outside gene matches: 13. CDR3 bases: TGTGCCAGCAGCTTGACGTTTGGGAGGGGCACCCACAATGAGCAGTTCTTC. This gives the protein CASSLTFGRGTHNEQFF. Full variable domain (missing parts from reference TRBV11-3 and TRBJ2-1): EAGVVQSPRYKIIEKKQPVAFWCNPISGHNTLYWYLQNLGQGPELLIRYENEEAVDDSQLPKDRFSAERLKGVDSTLKIQPAELGDSAVYLCASSLTFGRGTHNEQFFGPGTRLTVL.

This clone occurred a few times. The chain joins TRBV6-8 to TRBJ2-7; D call uncertain. V lost 2 bases and J 0 bases, leaving 8 bases between the germline ends. Germline-derived CDR1 and CDR2 are MNHGY and SAAAGT. The length of the CDR3 is 14 residues. CDR3 DNA sequence: TGTGCCAGCAGTTACACGGCGAGCTCCTACGAGCAGTACTTC. Amino acid sequence: CASSYTASSYEQYF.

The sample holds a few counts of this clone. The V gene is TRBV11-3, the J gene TRBJ2-2, with D perhaps matching TRBD1 (6 bases). CDR1 is SGHNT, CDR2 YENEEA, per germline. The CDR3 runs 14 residues. Trimming took 4 bases from V and 6 from J, leaving 12 bases between them. CDR3 loop: CASSSGDYAGELFF. CDR3 DNA: TGTGCCAGCAGCTCAGGGGATTACGCCGGGGAGCTGTTTTTT.

In this sample, this clone turned up a few times. The chain uses TRBV7-7 and TRBJ2-3; 13 bases line up with TRBD2. The CDR3 length is 16 residues. Trimming at V came to 5 bases and at J to 4 bases, leaving 6 bases not matched to a gene. Germline loops: CDR1 SSHAT, CDR2 FNYEAQ (reference sequence). The CDR3 loop reads CASSLRLAGGADTQYF. DNA of the CDR3: TGTGCCAGCAGCCTTAGACTAGCGGGAGGAGCAGATACGCAGTATTTT.

This clone was counted a few times. V is TRBV4-1 and J is TRBJ2-1, with TRBD1 as a possible D gene (5 bases). The CDR3 length is 16 residues. The germline V gene has CDR1 MGHRA and CDR2 YSYEKL. V was trimmed by 2 bases and J by 6 bases, leaving 17 bases between them. CDR3 coding DNA: TGCGCCAGCAGCCAACTGTCTGGCAGGGCCTTCAATGAGCAGTTCTTC. Its protein is CASSQLSGRAFNEQFF.

This clone was found a few times. The chain joins TRBV11-3 to TRBJ2-1, with 8 bases lining up with TRBD2. V lost 5 bases to trimming and J lost 2 bases; unmatched junction nucleotides: 11. This CDR3 contains 17 residues. From germline, CDR1 is SGHNT and CDR2 YENEEA. As DNA, the CDR3 is TGTGCCAGCAGCCAAGTTAGTGCGGGAGGAACCTACAATGAGCAGTTCTTC. It yields the protein CASSQVSAGGTYNEQFF.

The rearrangement uses TRBV11-3 and TRBJ1-5; TRBD1 might be the D (6 bases). The germline CDR1 and CDR2 sequences are SGHNT and YENEEA. The CDR3 length is 15 residues. Trimming took off 3 bases at V and 2 bases at J, with 11 bases between the two ends. The CDR3 DNA reads TGTGCCAGCAGCTTCTACAGGGATCGCAATCAGCCCCAGCATTTT. Translated: CASSFYRDRNQPQHF.

This clone has a handful of counts. This chain joins TRBV9 and TRBJ2-1; 8 bases are shared with TRBD1. V lost 7 bases to trimming and J lost 6 bases; unmatched junction nucleotides: 12. This CDR3 comprises 15 residues. CDR1 is SGDLS and CDR2 is YYNGEE in the germline V gene. This CDR3 is CASGLSGGAFNEQFF. The CDR3 bases are TGTGCCAGCGGGCTGTCAGGGGGCGCGTTCAATGAGCAGTTCTTC. The whole variable domain, remainder taken from reference TRBV9 and TRBJ2-1, is DSGVTQTPKHLITATGQRVTLRCSPRSGDLSVYWYQQSLDQGLQFLIQYYNGEERAKGNILERFSAQQFPDLHSELNLSSLELGDSALYFCASGLSGGAFNEQFFGPGTRLTVL.

This clone was seen a few times. The chain carries TRBV9 and TRBJ2-1; TRBD1 matches 8 bases. CDR1 is SGDLS and CDR2 is YYNGEE in the germline V gene. J was trimmed by 8 bases and V by 0 bases; bases with no gene match: 4. This CDR3 is built from 14 residues. CDR3 region: CASSVANRGYEQFF. The CDR3 nucleotides are TGTGCCAGCAGCGTAGCTAACAGGGGGTATGAGCAGTTCTTC.

This clone came up a few times. V usage is TRBV30 and J usage is TRBJ2-7, with D hard to call. The CDR3 totals 11 residues. V lost 4 bases, J lost 6 bases, and 10 bases lay in between. Germline lookup yields CDR1 GTSNPN and CDR2 SVGIG (reference sequence). The CDR3 DNA is TGTGCCTGGACTCACTCGCGCGAGCAGTACTTC. Amino acid sequence: CAWTHSREQYF.

This clone was detected a few times. V and J are TRBV30 and TRBJ1-3; 10 positions match TRBD1. Per the germline V gene, CDR1 is GTSNPN and CDR2 is SVGIG (reference sequence). CDR3 length: 15 amino acids. The V segment lost 2 bases and the J segment 1 base; nucleotides outside the gene matches: 2. Here the CDR3 reads CAWSRQGASGNTIYF. For the CDR3, the DNA is TGTGCCTGGAGTAGACAGGGGGCGTCTGGAAACACCATATATTTT.

There are a few counts of this clone. J is TRBJ1-1 and V is TRBV28; TRBD1 might be the D (6 bases). Germline CDR1 reads MDHEN; CDR2 reads SYDVKM. V was clipped by 6 bases and J by 5 bases, with 13 bases between them. The CDR3 runs to 13 residues. The DNA for the CDR3 is TGTGCCAGCAGCCAACAGGGTGGAACTGAAGCTTTCTTT. Its translation is CASSQQGGTEAFF.

This clone has a handful of counts. The V call is TRBV30, the J call TRBJ2-7, with a tentative D call TRBD2 (5 bases). Trimming stripped 3 bases from V and 4 bases from J, with 10 bases between. This CDR3 spans 12 amino acids. Germline V gene data show CDR1 as GTSNPN and CDR2 as SVGIG (reference sequence). The CDR3 DNA reads TGTGCCTGGAGGCACGGGAATTACGAGCAGTACTTC. Protein sequence: CAWRHGNYEQYF.

The chain uses TRBV18 and TRBJ1-2, with unresolved D. Germline values: CDR1 KGHSH, CDR2 LQKENI. The CDR3 runs to 14 residues. V lost 0 bases, J lost 8 bases, and 13 bases lay in between. The CDR3 coding sequence is TGTGCCAGCTCACCACCGAGCCGGCAGCGAGGCTACACCTTC. It yields the protein CASSPPSRQRGYTF.

This clone turned up a few times. The rearrangement uses TRBV28 and TRBJ2-2; D is undetermined. The CDR3 sequence is 14 residues long. The germline V gene has CDR1 MDHEN and CDR2 SYDVKM. Deletions cut 7 bases from V and 4 bases from J, with 13 bases between. CDR3 bases: TGTGCCAGCACGAATAGAAGACGCACCGGGGAGCTGTTTTTT. This codes for CASTNRRRTGELFF.

This clone came up many times. V gene TRBV6-8 combines with J gene TRBJ1-3; D is unresolved. CDR3 size: 19 residues. The germline V and J ends were trimmed by 0 bases and 0 bases, with 18 bases remaining between them. Germline V gene sequence: CDR1 MNHGY, CDR2 SAAAGT. CDR3 nucleotides: TGTGCCAGCAGTTACTCGTACACGAACCCAGAGGACTCTGGAAACACCATATATTTT. This encodes CASSYSYTNPEDSGNTIYF.

The V and J genes are TRBV19 and TRBJ2-7, with D tentatively TRBD1 (6 bases). V was cut by 1 base and J by 2 bases, with 12 bases left in between. The germline CDR1 and CDR2 sequences are LNHDA and SQIVND (reference sequence). CDR3 length equals 15 residues. The CDR3 region is CASSIGAGVTYEQYF. In DNA form, the CDR3 reads TGTGCCAGTAGTATAGGCGCAGGGGTAACCTACGAGCAGTACTTC.